A selection of T cell receptor beta chains follows, all from one sample in a study of vaccination and CD4 T cells after COVID-19. The antigens these receptors bind are not known. Via MiXCR, TCRdb re-called the PCR reads, giving one row per CDR3 protein. The top ten hold around 25% of the sample, which has around 6,400 distinct CDR3 sequences, less than 65% seen once. The sample comprised CD4+ T cells from blood, cultured in vitro. These receptors all stem from a human donor in good health. Both conserved end residues are part of each CDR3. The D gene is left open where the match is weak. Clone size is stated in some rows and not others, as once, few, many or a class when expanded.

len,v_gene,j_gene,d_gene,abundance,CDR3nt,CDR3aa
14,TRBV5-1,TRBJ2-3,TRBD1,-,TGCGCCAGCAGAACTGGACAGGAGACAGATACGCAGTATTTT,CASRTGQETDTQYF
14,TRBV5-5,TRBJ1-1,-,-,TGTGCCAGCACGAAGGGCGGGTGGGACACTGAAGCTTTCTTT,CASTKGGWDTEAFF
16,TRBV5-4,TRBJ2-2,-,-,TGTGCCAGCAGCTTATCTCGTGGGAAAGCCACCGGGGAGCTGTTTTTT,CASSLSRGKATGELFF
15,TRBV7-2,TRBJ2-1,TRBD2,-,TGTGCCAGCAGCTCCCTTGGACTAGCGAGGAATGAGCAGTTCTTC,CASSSLGLARNEQFF
16,TRBV20-1,TRBJ1-6,-,-,TGCAGTGCCCGGAATGGGGGGGGAGGTTATAATTCACCCCTCCACTTT,CSARNGGGGYNSPLHF
12,TRBV7-2,TRBJ1-1,TRBD1,few,TGTGCCAGCAGCCCGAGACAGGGGGTGATGGTCTTT,CASSPRQGVMVF
12,TRBV29-1,TRBJ1-2,-,-,TGCAGCGTTGACGACAGTCTCGATGGCTACACCTTC,CSVDDSLDGYTF
13,TRBV6-1,TRBJ1-1,TRBD1,few,TGTGCCAGCCGAGGGACAGGGAACACTGAAGCTTTCTTT,CASRGTGNTEAFF
16,TRBV5-1,TRBJ1-1,-,-,TGCGCCAGCAGCACAAACTTGGGGGGTGTGAACACTGAAGCTTTCTTT,CASSTNLGGVNTEAFF
15,TRBV19,TRBJ1-1,-,few,TGTGCCAGTAGTATTGGCCCCGGGACGTGGACTGAAGCTTTCTTT,CASSIGPGTWTEAFF
13,TRBV10-3,TRBJ1-5,-,few,TGTGCCATCAGGCAAAATCACAATCAGCCCCAGCATTTT,CAIRQNHNQPQHF
15,TRBV20-1,TRBJ1-6,-,few,TGCAGTGCTAGAGATAGTAGTGTCGGCGGGAGACCCCTCCACTTT,CSARDSSVGGRPLHF
12,TRBV30,TRBJ2-1,-,-,TGTGCCTGGGAGTTGAACCAGGGACGGAAGTTCTTC,CAWELNQGRKFF
16,TRBV6-5,TRBJ1-2,TRBD1,large,TGTGCCAGCAGTTACTCGAGAACAGGGGGAGGCTATGGCTACACCTTC,CASSYSRTGGGYGYTF
14,TRBV2,TRBJ2-2,TRBD1,-,TGTGCCAGCAGTGTTACCACAGGGGGCGGGCGGCTGTTTTTT,CASSVTTGGGRLFF
13,TRBV5-4,TRBJ2-7,TRBD1,-,TGTGCCGGGGGGACAGGGCTTAGGGACGAGCAGTACTTC,CAGGTGLRDEQYF
15,TRBV12-3/TRBV12-4,TRBJ1-6,TRBD1,-,TGTGCCAGCAGTTTAGGGGGGACAGGGAATTCACCCCTCCACTTT,CASSLGGTGNSPLHF
16,TRBV7-2,TRBJ2-5,-,-,TGTGCCAGCAGCTTAGCAGGGGCTAGGGAAGCGTCGACCCAGTACTTC,CASSLAGAREASTQYF
14,TRBV6-5,TRBJ1-1,-,-,TGTGCCAGCAGTTCCGGGGGGGGCAGGCCGGAAGCTTTCTTT,CASSSGGGRPEAFF
14,TRBV10-3,TRBJ2-5,-,-,TGTGCCATCTCGGCCGGGACCAAGGGGGAGACCCAGTACTTC,CAISAGTKGETQYF
18,TRBV6-5,TRBJ2-5,TRBD2,few,TGTGCCAGCAGTTACAGTCTTTTGACTAGCGGAATGCAAGAGACCCAGTACTTC,CASSYSLLTSGMQETQYF
13,TRBV27,TRBJ2-2,-,-,TGTGCCAGCAGTTTGTGGGGGACCGGGGAGCTGTTTTTT,CASSLWGTGELFF
18,TRBV2,TRBJ2-1,-,few,TGTGCCAGCAGTGAACGCCCAGGGACGCCACTCTCCTACAATGAGCAGTTCTTC,CASSERPGTPLSYNEQFF
13,TRBV27,TRBJ1-2,-,few,TGTGCCAGCCGGCGTGGACAGAACTATGGCTACACCTTC,CASRRGQNYGYTF
12,TRBV24-1,TRBJ2-1,-,-,TGTGCCACCAGTGATTTTGGGCCCGAGCAGTTCTTC,CATSDFGPEQFF
16,TRBV4-1,TRBJ1-3,TRBD1,-,TGCGCCAGCAGCCCCAATCAGGGGGCCGCAGGAAACACCATATATTTT,CASSPNQGAAGNTIYF
16,TRBV12-5,TRBJ1-1,-,-,TGTGCTAGTGGCCCCCCCAGGCCAGGGGTGGTCACTGAAGCTTTCTTT,CASGPPRPGVVTEAFF
15,TRBV20-1,TRBJ2-5,TRBD2,-,TGCAGTGCTAGGGAGAGCGGGGACCCCAGGGAGACCCAGTACTTC,CSARESGDPRETQYF
15,TRBV7-2,TRBJ2-5,TRBD2,-,TGTGCCAGCAGCGGACGACTAGCGGGGCAAGAGACCCAGTACTTC,CASSGRLAGQETQYF